Below, one T cell receptor beta chain is given with its context. The antigen is undetermined. Primers included in the PCR were 60 Vbeta and 13 Jbeta primers. Generated by immunoSEQ multiplex PCR, the TCRdb table keeps only in-frame clones and is missing some. The sample lists approximately 100,000 clones, roughly 80% seen once, with roughly 4.9% in the top ten. The data were obtained in a study of cytomegalovirus exposure and HLA in healthy donors. The study, taken as a whole, reports: A later analysis reportedly found that, within productive TCRs, an Asian-associated ancestry cluster had fewer N-insertions than the mean observed across the approximately 700 donors. The study labeled 170 or so TCR beta chains cytomegalovirus-associated. V- and J-gene trimming of TCR beta was linked (in a later analysis) to a missense DCLRE1C variant. More clonal expansion characterized HLA-associated TCR beta chains than equally common others in a later analysis.

The V segment lost 3 bases and the J segment 1 base; nucleotides outside the gene matches: 6. The CDR3 consists of 16 residues. Germline loops: CDR1 PRHDT, CDR2 FYEKMQ (reference sequence). The sequencing input was PBMCs. The chain links TRBV13 to TRBJ2-3; 8 bases agree with TRBD1. The receptor comes from a female donor in good health and CMV-seropositive. The CDR3 DNA is TGTGCCAGCAGCTTTACCTCAGGGGGCGGCACAGATACGCAGTATTTT. Translated: CASSFTSGGGTDTQYF.